This TCR beta chain was captured by sequencing in a study of blood T cells in healthy people across ages (dated by TCRdb to 2014 to 2015). About the full investigation: In model experiments, template switching captured about one uniquely barcoded TCR beta cDNA molecule for every two T cells. Age-related changes in TCR beta repertoire diversity were measured in the study by deep sequencing normalized with unique cDNA molecular identifiers. The study analyzed two additional independent replicas of 1 million unique cDNA reads from the same blood draw for two donors, one aged 18 to 30 and one aged 80 or older. Donors were grouped into four age groups: young (average roughly 17 years), middle-aged (39), aged (approximately 58) and long-lived (over 80). To avoid experimental bias, donors of different ages were randomly spread across the sequencing lanes.

In regard to this clonotype: The antigen it recognizes is unknown. Per-base qualities were not stored, and no clone one base away is much larger.

Library preparation used 5' RACE. Data came from an Illumina HiSeq 2500. A second PCR of about 6 to 11 cycles was performed with a sample-barcoded 5' primer and a J-beta primer mix. A unique molecular identifier was introduced onto each TCR beta cDNA molecule by a template-switch 5' adaptor carrying 12 random nucleotides. Each sample yielded at least 2.5 million CDR3-containing paired-end reads. The Mint cDNA synthesis kit, primed by a TRBC-specific oligonucleotide, was used to synthesize first-strand cDNA from all RNA. Following uracil-DNA glycosylase treatment, all cDNA underwent a first 18-cycle PCR with the universal primers M1SS and BC2_uni_R. Turning to the authors' computational methods: For normalization, 1 million high-quality reads, each with a distinct molecular identifier, were randomly selected from each sample. Instead of being binned into consensus sequences, reads with shared molecular identifiers were discarded. MiTCR, with a Q25 quality threshold and the strictest error-elimination algorithm, was used for CDR3 identification, clonotype clustering and error correction. A nonparametric unseen species model with Euler transformation was used to estimate lower-bound total TCR beta diversity. The public reads were run again by TCRdb, first through fastp at Q25 and then through MiXCR, and only productive beta chains were kept. Rows merge per CDR3 protein into single entries with the most common DNA and genes. The V and J calls shown here were made by TCRdb, not taken from the authors' results. The sample table shows some 1.7 million distinct CDR3 sequences, and 28% are seen once. In total, the top ten clones hold 7.7% of the sample.

The research as a whole found: Because donor CMV infection status was unknown, age-related changes in expanded clonotypes were potentially confounded. Observed TCR beta diversity correlated strongly with the percentage of naive T cells measured by flow cytometry. Compared with the aged group, the long-lived group had more naive CD4+ T cells, fewer expanded clones and increased TCR diversity, suggesting age selection. As age increased, observed TCR beta diversity per million T cells dropped in a roughly linear way, and a significant reduction was already evident by age around 41. Since profiling was done on bulk unsorted PBMCs, naive and antigen-experienced compartments could not be conclusively compared. Estimates of total diversity based on one million sequenced T cells were regarded as lower bounds and as underestimates.

The germline V gene provides CDR1 MDHEN and CDR2 SYDVKM. V is shortened by 7 bases, J by 2 bases, and the region joining them spans 15 bases. Including the terminal cysteine and phenylalanine, the CDR3 comprises 16 residues. Kept here is only the CDR3 DNA, which spans 48 bases and is read in frame from base 1. The approximately 40 donors, aged about 6 to 90 years, were systemically healthy Caucasian individuals from Russia. Each donor gave around 9.8 milliliters of peripheral blood, collected into EDTA-treated Vacutainer tubes. Ficoll-Paque density-gradient centrifugation was used to isolate PBMCs, with at least 6.5 million obtained per sample. Trizol reagent was used to extract total RNA from the PBMCs, yielding at least 6 micrograms per sample. The percentages of naive CD45RAhigh/CD27high T cells were determined by flow cytometry on a PBMC aliquot from every donor.

The sequenced sample consisted of blood. The sequence is built from TRBV28 and TRBJ2-6, with the D gene not confidently named. The receptor's source is a woman aged 25 to 39 in good health. The nucleotide sequence reads TGTGCCAGCACGACGGCCTCGGGCGCTGGGGCCAACGTCCTGACTTTC. It translates to CASTTASGAGANVLTF.